A selection of T cell receptor beta chains follows, all from one sample in a study of blood T cells in healthy people across ages. TCRdb reanalysed the 5' RACE reads using MiXCR and keeps one entry per CDR3 protein. The sample consists of 1.5 million to 2 million distinct CDR3 sequences, approximately 30% of them appearing once. Sequenced input: blood. The receptors were sampled from a woman aged 25 to 39 in good health. Each CDR3 is given with its conserved first and last residue. The order of the fields is J gene, V gene, CDR3 protein.

TRBJ2-1	TRBV20-1	CSAKDTSGGVYNEQFF
TRBJ2-1	TRBV4-3	CASSQDGKYYNEQFF
TRBJ1-4	TRBV20-1	CSARHALREGEKLFF
TRBJ1-1	TRBV18	CASSRLVGAGDIRKEAFF
TRBJ1-2	TRBV20-1	CSARDFSGVWNGYTF
TRBJ1-4	TRBV11-2	CASSEKLFF
TRBJ2-7	TRBV12-3/TRBV12-4	CASSSRAQSSYEQYF
TRBJ1-4	TRBV4-2	CASSPNGGQGNEKLFF
NA	TRBV6-5	CASSYSTVQGTQYF
TRBJ1-5	TRBV19	CASRSDRGANQPQHF
TRBJ2-7	TRBV7-6	CASSSGTSGNSYEQYF
TRBJ2-7	TRBV6-1	CASSEPFRGYEQYF
TRBJ1-2	TRBV5-5	CASTKARPAEGYGHTF
TRBJ2-7	TRBV7-2	CASSFSGRSGRSSYEQYF
TRBJ2-7	TRBV7-3	CASSSGTGAQQYF
TRBJ2-3	TRBV20-1	CSARLAGLVDTQYF
TRBJ2-1	TRBV12-3/TRBV12-4	CASSWTSGSGGNGQFF
TRBJ2-7	TRBV12-3/TRBV12-4	CASTLAGGNNEQYF
TRBJ2-1	TRBV21-1	CASSLLTGLGYDEQFF
TRBJ2-1	TRBV20-1	CSAPRTGMGFNEQFF
TRBJ1-6	TRBV12-3/TRBV12-4	CASSLTTGDSPLHF
TRBJ1-4	TRBV7-9	CASSLDYRTNEKLFF
TRBJ1-1	TRBV7-3	CASSLLQGTRDTEAFF
TRBJ1-2	TRBV7-9	CASSMDGIYGYTF
TRBJ1-5	TRBV20-1	CSARAPSWTANQPQHF
TRBJ2-3	TRBV12-3/TRBV12-4	CASSPTGGFPDTQYF
TRBJ2-5	TRBV29-1	CSVEGILGGDFETQYF
TRBJ2-5	TRBV7-9	CASSVDLLLMETQYF
TRBJ1-6	TRBV9	CASSVGKEQGNSPLHF
TRBJ2-3	TRBV5-1	CASSYDRADTRYF
TRBJ2-7	TRBV7-2	CASSKDRGEEHEQYF
TRBJ1-4	TRBV9	CASSVSQTGRNEKLFF
TRBJ2-5	TRBV20-1	CSASVGTYQETQYF
TRBJ2-3	TRBV20-1	CSAFSTGTVTDTQYF
TRBJ2-7	TRBV7-9	CASTLSGSNEQYF
TRBJ1-1	TRBV14	CASSQVRGVLGIDTEAFF
TRBJ2-3	TRBV29-1	CSVVRQGGTDTQYF
TRBJ2-1	TRBV21-1	CASSKVGDDEQFF
TRBJ1-1	TRBV20-1	CSATMTTANTEAFF
NA	TRBV12-3/TRBV12-4	CASSLGGQASRETQYF
TRBJ2-1	TRBV6-1	CISSDRGGYNEQFF
TRBJ2-1	TRBV12-3/TRBV12-4	CASTRTSGTFAEQFF
TRBJ2-7	TRBV29-1	CSVGLVNEQYF
TRBJ2-7	TRBV7-2	CASSFSRGDEQYF
TRBJ2-7	TRBV27	CASSLIEGASYEQYF
TRBJ1-1	TRBV7-3	CASSSMGVAEAFF
TRBJ2-1	TRBV2	CASGEVPPEQFF
TRBJ1-4	TRBV5-6	CASSLVAWGTANEKLFF
TRBJ2-1	TRBV4-3	CASSQDWTGGNEQFF
TRBJ2-2	TRBV12-3/TRBV12-4	CASADQGGQTGELFF
TRBJ2-7	TRBV5-1	CARPPGRDRVNEQYF
TRBJ1-5	TRBV2	CASRESNSNQPQHF
TRBJ1-2	TRBV10-3	CAISESGRGGYTF
TRBJ2-3	TRBV3-1	CASSQDTEADTDTQYF
TRBJ2-1	TRBV5-1	CASSVSGTSSYNEQFF